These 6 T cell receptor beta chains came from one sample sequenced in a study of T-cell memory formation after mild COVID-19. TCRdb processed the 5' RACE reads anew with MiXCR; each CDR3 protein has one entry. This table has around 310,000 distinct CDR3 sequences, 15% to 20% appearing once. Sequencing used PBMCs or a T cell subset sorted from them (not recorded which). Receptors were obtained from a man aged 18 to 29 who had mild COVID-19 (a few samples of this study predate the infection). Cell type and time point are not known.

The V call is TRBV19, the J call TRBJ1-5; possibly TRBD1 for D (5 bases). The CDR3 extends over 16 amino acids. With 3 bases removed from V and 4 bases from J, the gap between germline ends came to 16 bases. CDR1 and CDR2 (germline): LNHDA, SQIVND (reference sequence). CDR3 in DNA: TGTGCCAGTAGTATGATTCCGGGGGTTTGGAATCAGCCCCAGCATTTT. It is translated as CASSMIPGVWNQPQHF.

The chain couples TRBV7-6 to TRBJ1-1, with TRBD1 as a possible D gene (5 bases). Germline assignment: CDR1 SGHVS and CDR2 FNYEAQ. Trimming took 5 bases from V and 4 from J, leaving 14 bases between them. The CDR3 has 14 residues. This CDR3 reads CASSRRQGGTEAFF. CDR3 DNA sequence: TGTGCCAGCAGCCGCAGGCAGGGTGGCACTGAAGCTTTCTTT.

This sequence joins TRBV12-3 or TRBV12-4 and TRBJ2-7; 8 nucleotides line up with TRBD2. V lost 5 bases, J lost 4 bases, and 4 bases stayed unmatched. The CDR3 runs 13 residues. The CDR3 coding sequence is TGTGCCAGCAGTCATGAGCGGGGGTACGAGCAGTACTTC. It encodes CASSHERGYEQYF.

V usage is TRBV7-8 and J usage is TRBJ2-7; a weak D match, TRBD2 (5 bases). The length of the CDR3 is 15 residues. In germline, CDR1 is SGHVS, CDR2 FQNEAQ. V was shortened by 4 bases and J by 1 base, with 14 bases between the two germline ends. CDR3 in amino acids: CASSSSVGVSYEQYF. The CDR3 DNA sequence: TGTGCCAGCAGCTCCTCCGTCGGGGTGTCCTACGAGCAGTACTTC.

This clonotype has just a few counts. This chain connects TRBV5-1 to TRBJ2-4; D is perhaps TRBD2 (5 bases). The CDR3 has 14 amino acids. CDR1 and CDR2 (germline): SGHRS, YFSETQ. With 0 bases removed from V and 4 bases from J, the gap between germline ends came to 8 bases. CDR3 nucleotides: TGCGCCAGCAGCTTGGCACTAGGAAAAAACATTCAGTACTTC. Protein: CASSLALGKNIQYF.

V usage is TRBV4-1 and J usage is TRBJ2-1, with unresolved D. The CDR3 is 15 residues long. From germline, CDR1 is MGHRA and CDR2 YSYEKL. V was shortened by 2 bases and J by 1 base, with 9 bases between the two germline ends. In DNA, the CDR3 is TGCGCCAGCAGCCAATTCGTGGGTTCCTACAATGAGCAGTTCTTC. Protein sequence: CASSQFVGSYNEQFF.